Each of the 29 T cell receptor beta chains below was sequenced from the same sample in a study of Ad26.COV2.S vaccination and SARS-CoV-2 variants. Treatment indicated: around 19 received Ad26.COV2.S at low or high dose, single or two shots; a few received placebo; per-sample allocation not given. Samples analyzed were those drawn on day 63 after the first vaccine or placebo injection. Assay used: immunoSEQ multiplex PCR; TCRdb lists only in-frame clones, some missing. This table holds roughly 300,000 clones, around nine tenths found once. The sequencing used peripheral blood, collected in a trial of Ad26.COV2.S vaccine versus placebo. The receptor source for this set is a person between 18 and 60 years old who received the Ad26.COV2.S COVID-19 vaccine or a placebo.

The chain is built from TRBV2 and TRBJ2-7; D gene ambiguous. Germline values: CDR1 SNHLY, CDR2 FYNNEI. V lost 7 bases and J 1 base, leaving 14 bases between the germline ends. The CDR3 loop spans 14 amino acids. CDR3 residues: CASTDTPGSYEQYF. CDR3 DNA sequence: TGTGCCAGCACCGACACCCCCGGATCCTACGAGCAGTACTTC.

J is TRBJ2-1 and V is TRBV7-2; TRBD2 matches 11 bases. Germline V gene lookup returns CDR1 SGHTA and CDR2 FQGNSA. V was pared by 5 bases and J by 6 bases, with 6 bases of the junction left unmatched. The CDR3 totals 15 residues. CDR3 nucleotides: TGTGCCAGCAGCATAACTAGCGGGAGTGGCAATGAGCAGTTCTTC. This sequence encodes CASSITSGSGNEQFF.

This clone was detected once. The V and J genes are TRBV7-3 and TRBJ2-1; D ambiguous. CDR1 and CDR2 (germline): SGHTA, FQGTGA. The V end lost 0 bases, the J end lost 0 bases, and 9 bases lay between the germline ends. The CDR3 is made up of 16 amino acids. This chain's CDR3 is CASSLTPRSSYNEQFF. In DNA, the CDR3 is TGTGCCAGCAGCTTAACTCCGCGGAGCTCCTACAATGAGCAGTTCTTC.

The V call is TRBV5-8, the J call TRBJ2-2; unclear D gene. Trimming removed 0 bases at V and 6 bases at J, with 12 bases between. The CDR3 contains 15 residues. Germline CDR1 SGHTS, CDR2 YDEGEE. The CDR3 is CASSLEGYGAGELFF. DNA for the CDR3: TGTGCCAGCAGCTTGGAAGGGTATGGAGCCGGGGAGCTGTTTTTT.

This chain joins TRBV18 and TRBJ1-1, with a tentative D call TRBD1 (6 bases). CDR3 length: 15 amino acids. Trimming shortened V by 1 base and J by 1 base, and 10 bases separated the two germline ends. Germline V gives CDR1 KGHSH, CDR2 LQKENI. Written as DNA, the CDR3 is TGTGCCAGCTCACCACAGGACAGCGAGAACACTGAAGCTTTCTTT. Its translation is CASSPQDSENTEAFF.

This clone was seen once. The V and J genes are TRBV4-1 and TRBJ2-3; the D is unclear. The length of the CDR3 is 15 residues. Deletions cut 3 bases from V and 6 bases from J, with 16 bases between. Germline-derived CDR1 and CDR2 are MGHRA and YSYEKL. The CDR3 coding sequence is TGCGCCAGCAGCCAGAATACTGGTGTTGGGGATACGCAGTATTTT. It encodes CASSQNTGVGDTQYF.

The V call is TRBV4-2, the J call TRBJ2-7; 8 bases agree with TRBD2. The J segment lost 2 bases and the V segment lost 1 base, leaving 7 bases of the junction unmatched. CDR1 and CDR2 from the germline V gene are LGHNA and YNFKEQ. CDR3 length: 16 residues. This chain's CDR3 is CASSQGISSGPYEQYF. In DNA form, the CDR3 reads TGTGCCAGCAGCCAAGGGATCTCTAGCGGGCCCTACGAGCAGTACTTC.

The CDR3 nucleotides are TGTGCCAGCAGCCAAGTCTCGACTGCCCCCAACGAGCAGTACTTC. As protein: CASSQVSTAPNEQYF. The chain has TRBV7-2 and TRBJ2-7; unclear D gene. Per germline, CDR1 SGHTA and CDR2 FQGNSA. Trimming removed 5 bases from V and 5 bases from J, with 19 bases in between. The CDR3 totals 15 residues.

The V and J genes are TRBV11-3 and TRBJ2-3; D possibly matches TRBD1 or TRBD2 (7 bases each). The V gene's germline CDR1 is SGHNT and CDR2 YENEEA. The CDR3 sequence is 17 residues long. V lost 0 bases and J 3 bases, leaving 16 bases between the germline ends. CDR3: CASSLEEPRGGTDTQYF. DNA of the CDR3: TGTGCCAGCAGCTTAGAGGAGCCCAGGGGGGGAACAGATACGCAGTATTTT.

The chain carries TRBV18 and TRBJ1-5, with D unresolved. This CDR3 has 14 residues. With 3 bases removed from V and 11 bases from J, the gap between germline ends came to 17 bases. Germline assignment: CDR1 KGHSH and CDR2 LQKENI. The chain's CDR3 is CASSPPDPGTAQHF. The CDR3 DNA sequence: TGTGCCAGCTCACCGCCCGACCCCGGTACAGCCCAGCATTTT. The full variable domain, rest sourced from reference TRBV18 and TRBJ1-5, is NAGVMQNPRHLVRRRGQEARLRCSPMKGHSHVYWYRQLPEEGLKFMVYLQKENIIDESGMPKERFSAEFPKEGPSILRIQQVVRGDSAAYFCASSPPDPGTAQHFGDGTRLSIL.

The V and J genes are TRBV4-3 and TRBJ2-7, with 9 bases identical to TRBD2. Germline CDR1 is LGHNA and CDR2 is YSLEER. Unmatched junction bases numbered 6, after V lost 3 bases and J lost 3 bases. The CDR3 covers 15 residues. As DNA, the CDR3 is TGCGCCAGCAGCCACTCTCCTAGCGGGAACTACGAGCAGTACTTC. Its translation is CASSHSPSGNYEQYF.

The chain uses TRBV6-5 and TRBJ1-1; D is perhaps TRBD1 (6 bases). The CDR3 spans 13 residues. Trimming cost V 6 bases and J 6 bases, with 14 bases left between them. From germline, CDR1 is MNHEY and CDR2 SVGAGI. The CDR3 loop is CASRSTGWPEAFF. CDR3 nucleotides: TGTGCCAGCAGGTCGACAGGATGGCCTGAAGCTTTCTTT.

The chain combines TRBV7-2 with TRBJ2-2; D is uncertain. The CDR3 covers 16 residues. With 1 base removed from V and 0 bases from J, the gap between germline ends came to 9 bases. Per germline, CDR1 SGHTA and CDR2 FQGNSA. This CDR3 reads CASSLVLGSNTGELFF. The DNA for the CDR3 is TGTGCCAGCAGCTTAGTTCTGGGGTCGAACACCGGGGAGCTGTTTTTT.

This sequence joins TRBV28 and TRBJ2-6; possibly TRBD1 for D (5 bases). CDR3 length: 16 residues. V lost 3 bases to trimming and J lost 0 bases, with 9 bases between them. The germline CDR1 and CDR2 sequences are MDHEN and SYDVKM. CDR3 nucleotide sequence: TGTGCCAGCAGTTTTGGCAGGGCCTCTGGGGCCAACGTCCTGACTTTC. It is translated as CASSFGRASGANVLTF.

The rearrangement joins TRBV3-1 (or the pseudogene TRBV3-2) to TRBJ1-3; TRBD1 is a possible D gene (6 bases). The CDR3 is made up of 16 amino acids. The germline gives CDR1 LGHDT, CDR2 YNNKEL (reference sequence). The ends were cut back, 4 bases at V and 4 bases at J, with 17 bases in the middle. The CDR3 nucleotides are TGTGCCAGCAGCCCGTGTCAGGGGATTACGGGAAACACCATATATTTT. It specifies CASSPCQGITGNTIYF.

This clone was recorded only once. V is TRBV19 and J is TRBJ2-6; the D is unclear. Germline V gene sequence: CDR1 LNHDA, CDR2 SQIVND (reference sequence). CDR3 size: 15 residues. Deletions cut 5 bases from V and 0 bases from J, with 8 bases between. CDR3 sequence reads: CASSPGTSGANVLTF. Here the CDR3 DNA reads TGTGCCAGTAGTCCCGGAACCTCTGGGGCCAACGTCCTGACTTTC.

The chain is built from TRBV28 and TRBJ2-5; D unresolved. Trimming took 5 bases from V and 5 from J, leaving 24 bases between them. Germline values: CDR1 MDHEN, CDR2 SYDVKM. CDR3 size: 17 residues. The CDR3 here is CASSPILTAPNVETQYF. CDR3 sequence (DNA): TGTGCCAGCAGTCCTATCCTCACAGCGCCGAACGTCGAGACCCAGTACTTC.

The V call is TRBV2, the J call TRBJ2-7, with D perhaps TRBD1 (6 bases). The CDR3 covers 13 residues. The V end lost 2 bases, the J end lost 5 bases, and 10 bases lay between the germline ends. From germline, CDR1 is SNHLY and CDR2 FYNNEI. The CDR3 DNA reads as TGTGCCAGCAGTGAAAACAGGGTTGACGAGCAGTACTTC. This translates into CASSENRVDEQYF.

CDR3 sequence reads: CASSAAGGSNNEQFF. CDR3 bases: TGTGCCAGCAGCGCTGCCGGTGGCAGCAACAATGAGCAGTTCTTC. This chain connects TRBV9 to TRBJ2-1, with D hard to call. The germline V gene has CDR1 SGDLS and CDR2 YYNGEE. The V end lost 3 bases, the J end lost 5 bases, and 15 bases lay between the germline ends. The CDR3 spans 15 residues.

This chain uses TRBV18 with TRBJ2-1; tentatively, D is TRBD2 (5 bases). Per the germline V gene, CDR1 is KGHSH and CDR2 is LQKENI. The CDR3 covers 16 residues. Trimming took off 1 base at V and 0 bases at J, with 10 bases between the two ends. This CDR3 reads CASSPLEGSSYNEQFF. The CDR3 DNA sequence: TGTGCCAGCTCACCACTTGAGGGTAGCTCCTACAATGAGCAGTTCTTC.

This clone was observed a few times. The genes are TRBV2 and TRBJ2-1, with a weak D call TRBD1 (7 bases). Germline CDR1 reads SNHLY; CDR2 reads FYNNEI. The CDR3 is 15 amino acids. With 4 bases removed from V and 6 bases from J, the gap between germline ends came to 16 bases. The CDR3 reads CASSVEGALTNEQFF. The CDR3, as DNA: TGTGCCAGCAGTGTGGAGGGGGCGCTTACCAATGAGCAGTTCTTC.

The chain uses TRBV6-2 or TRBV6-3 and TRBJ2-3; 7 bases agree with TRBD1. The germline V gene has CDR1 MNHEY and CDR2 SVGEGT. Trimming removed 6 bases from V and 2 bases from J; junction bases left unmatched: 5. CDR3 length: 14 residues. The CDR3 region has the DNA TGTGCCAGCAGCCCTGACAGGGTCACAGATACGCAGTATTTT. This encodes CASSPDRVTDTQYF.

V and J are TRBV7-2 and TRBJ1-4, with a weak D call TRBD1 (6 bases). CDR3 length: 16 amino acids. Between the trimmed V and J ends, which lost 5 bases and 5 bases, there was a span of 18 bases. Germline values: CDR1 SGHTA, CDR2 FQGNSA. As DNA, the CDR3 is TGTGCCAGCAGCCAACTGGGGGCAGGCATAAATGAAAAACTGTTTTTT. Translation: CASSQLGAGINEKLFF.

The gene calls are TRBV27 and TRBJ1-1; D ambiguous. Germline CDR1 is MNHEY and CDR2 is SMNVEV (reference sequence). V lost 3 bases, J lost 1 base, and 6 bases lay in between. This CDR3 region has 13 residues. The CDR3 region is CASSFFANTEAFF. The CDR3 DNA reads as TGTGCCAGCAGTTTTTTTGCGAACACTGAAGCTTTCTTT.

Here the CDR3 reads CASSVPSPGAIYSNQPQHF. CDR3 nucleotides: TGTGCCAGTAGTGTGCCGAGTCCAGGGGCTATATATAGCAATCAGCCCCAGCATTTT. V gene TRBV19 combines with J gene TRBJ1-5, with D tentatively TRBD1 (6 bases). V shed 5 bases and J shed 0 bases, with 23 bases lying between them. The germline gives CDR1 LNHDA, CDR2 SQIVND (reference sequence). This CDR3 is built from 19 residues.

The CDR3 is CASSLFHREGSPLHF. In nucleotides, the CDR3 is TGTGCCAGCAGTTTATTTCACAGGGAGGGTTCACCCCTCCACTTT. The V call is TRBV27, the J call TRBJ1-6, with a possible D match to TRBD1 (6 bases). Germline loops: CDR1 MNHEY, CDR2 SMNVEV (reference sequence). Trimming stripped 1 base from V and 9 bases from J, with 13 bases between. CDR3 length equals 15 residues.

Details on this clone: One junction end disagrees with the germline gene, perhaps due to a read error. The gene calls are TRBV4-1 and TRBJ2-7; tentatively, D is TRBD2 (5 bases). Looked up from germline, CDR1 is MGHRA and CDR2 is YSYEKL. The CDR3 covers 15 residues. The CDR3 sequence is CASSQSSFPSDEQYF. The CDR3 DNA follows: TGCGCCAGCAGCCAGTCTAGCTTCCCCTCCGACGAGCAGTACTTC.

The genes are TRBV15 and TRBJ2-7; TRBD1 is a possible D gene (5 bases). In germline, CDR1 is LNHNV, CDR2 YYDKDF (reference sequence). This CDR3 region has 16 residues. V lost 0 bases, J lost 3 bases, and 15 bases lay in between. The CDR3 protein is CATSRDRTPNYYEQYF. CDR3 DNA sequence: TGTGCCACCAGCAGAGATCGGACACCGAACTACTACGAGCAGTACTTC.

The V and J genes are TRBV11-2 and TRBJ1-6; possibly TRBD1 for D (5 bases). V gave up 5 bases and J gave up 6 bases, with 14 bases separating them. Per germline, CDR1 SGHAT and CDR2 FQNNGV. The CDR3 is made up of 15 amino acids. CDR3 region: CASSPPGTLNSPLHF. The CDR3 DNA reads TGTGCCAGCAGCCCCCCCGGGACCCTTAATTCACCCCTCCACTTT.